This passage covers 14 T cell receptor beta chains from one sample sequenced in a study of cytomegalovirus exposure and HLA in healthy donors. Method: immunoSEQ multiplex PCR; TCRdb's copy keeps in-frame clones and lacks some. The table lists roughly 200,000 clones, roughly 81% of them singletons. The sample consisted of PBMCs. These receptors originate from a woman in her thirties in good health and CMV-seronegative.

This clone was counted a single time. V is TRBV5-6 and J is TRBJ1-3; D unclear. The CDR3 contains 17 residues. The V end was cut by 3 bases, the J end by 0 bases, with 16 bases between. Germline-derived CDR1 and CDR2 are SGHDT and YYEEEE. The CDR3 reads CASSSRRSRSSGNTIYF. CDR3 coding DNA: TGTGCCAGCAGCTCCCGACGGAGCAGAAGCTCTGGAAACACCATATATTTT.

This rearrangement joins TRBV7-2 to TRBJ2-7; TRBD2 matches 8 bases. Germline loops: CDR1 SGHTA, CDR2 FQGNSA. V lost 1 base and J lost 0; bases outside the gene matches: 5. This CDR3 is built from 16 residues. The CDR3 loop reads CASSLGVAGISYEQYF. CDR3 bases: TGTGCCAGCAGCTTAGGGGTAGCGGGGATCTCCTACGAGCAGTACTTC.

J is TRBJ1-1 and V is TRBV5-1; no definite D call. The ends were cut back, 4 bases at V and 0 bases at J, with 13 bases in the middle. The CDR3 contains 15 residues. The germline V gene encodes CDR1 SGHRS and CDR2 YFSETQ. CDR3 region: CASSVDGYLNTEAFF. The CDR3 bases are TGCGCCAGCAGCGTGGACGGTTATCTGAACACTGAAGCTTTCTTT.

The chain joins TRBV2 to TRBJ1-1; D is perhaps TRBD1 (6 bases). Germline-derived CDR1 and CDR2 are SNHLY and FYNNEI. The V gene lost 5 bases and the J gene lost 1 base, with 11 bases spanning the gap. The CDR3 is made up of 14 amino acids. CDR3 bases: TGTGCCAGCAGTAGTGTAGGGGGGAACACTGAAGCTTTCTTT. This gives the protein CASSSVGGNTEAFF.

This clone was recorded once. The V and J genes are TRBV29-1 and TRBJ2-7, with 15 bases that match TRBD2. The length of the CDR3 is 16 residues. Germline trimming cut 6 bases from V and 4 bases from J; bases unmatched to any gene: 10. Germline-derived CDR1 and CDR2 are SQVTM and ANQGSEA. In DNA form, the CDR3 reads TGCAGCGTAGTAGGACTAGCGGGAGGGGGGAGATACGAGCAGTACTTC. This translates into CSVVGLAGGGRYEQYF.

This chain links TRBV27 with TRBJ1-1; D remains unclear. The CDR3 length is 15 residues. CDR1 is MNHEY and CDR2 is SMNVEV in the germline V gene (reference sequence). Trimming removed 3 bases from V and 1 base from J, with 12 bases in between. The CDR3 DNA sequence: TGTGCCAGCAGTTTTAGACCAGGCCAGAACACTGAAGCTTTCTTT. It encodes CASSFRPGQNTEAFF.

CDR3 loop: CASSQGMGTSNEKLFF. CDR3 coding DNA: TGTGCCAGCAGCCAAGGCATGGGGACTAGTAATGAAAAACTGTTTTTT. The rearrangement uses TRBV4-2 and TRBJ1-4; maybe TRBD1 (5 bases). This CDR3 comprises 16 residues. From germline, CDR1 is LGHNA and CDR2 YNFKEQ. Trimming removed 1 base at V and 4 bases at J, with 13 bases between.

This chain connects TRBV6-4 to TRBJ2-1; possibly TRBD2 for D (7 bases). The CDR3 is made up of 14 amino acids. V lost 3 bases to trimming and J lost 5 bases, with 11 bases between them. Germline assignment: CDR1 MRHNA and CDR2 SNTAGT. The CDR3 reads CASSEGGENNEQFF. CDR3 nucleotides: TGTGCCAGCAGTGAAGGGGGGGAGAACAATGAGCAGTTCTTC.

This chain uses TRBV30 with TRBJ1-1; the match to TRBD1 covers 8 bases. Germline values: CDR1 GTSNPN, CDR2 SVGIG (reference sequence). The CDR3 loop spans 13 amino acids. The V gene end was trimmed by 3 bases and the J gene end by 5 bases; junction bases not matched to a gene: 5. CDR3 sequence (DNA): TGTGCCTGGAGCCAACAGGGGGGTACTGAAGCTTTCTTT. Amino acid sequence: CAWSQQGGTEAFF. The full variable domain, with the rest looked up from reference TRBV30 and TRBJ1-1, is SQTIHQWPATLVQPVGSPLSLECTVEGTSNPNLYWYRQAAGRGLQLLFYSVGIGQISSEVPQNLSASRPQDRQFILSSKKLLLSDSGFYLCAWSQQGGTEAFFGQGTRLTVV.

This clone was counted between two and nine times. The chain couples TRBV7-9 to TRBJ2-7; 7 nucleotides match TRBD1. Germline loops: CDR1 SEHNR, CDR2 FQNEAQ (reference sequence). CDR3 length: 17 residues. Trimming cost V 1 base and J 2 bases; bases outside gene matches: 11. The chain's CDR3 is CASSLGTQQGPTYEQYF. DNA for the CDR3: TGTGCCAGCAGCTTAGGTACACAACAGGGGCCTACCTACGAGCAGTACTTC.

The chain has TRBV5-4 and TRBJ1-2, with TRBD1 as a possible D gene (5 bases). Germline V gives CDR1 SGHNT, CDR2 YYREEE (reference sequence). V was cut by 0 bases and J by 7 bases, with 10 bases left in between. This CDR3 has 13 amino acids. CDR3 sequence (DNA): TGTGCCAGCAGCTTGGCCGCAGGGCCTGGCTACACCTTC. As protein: CASSLAAGPGYTF.

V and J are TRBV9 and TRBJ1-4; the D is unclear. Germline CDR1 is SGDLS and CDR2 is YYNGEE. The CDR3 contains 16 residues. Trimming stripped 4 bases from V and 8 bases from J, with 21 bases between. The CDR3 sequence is CASSTISSGNREKLFF. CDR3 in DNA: TGTGCCAGCAGCACAATTAGCTCGGGTAATAGGGAAAAACTGTTTTTT. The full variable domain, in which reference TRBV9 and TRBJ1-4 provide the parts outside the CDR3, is DSGVTQTPKHLITATGQRVTLRCSPRSGDLSVYWYQQSLDQGLQFLIQYYNGEERAKGNILERFSAQQFPDLHSELNLSSLELGDSALYFCASSTISSGNREKLFFGSGTQLSVL.

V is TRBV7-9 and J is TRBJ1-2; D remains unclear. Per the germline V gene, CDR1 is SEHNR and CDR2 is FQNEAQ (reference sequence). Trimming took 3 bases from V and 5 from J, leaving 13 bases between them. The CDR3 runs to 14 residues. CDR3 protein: CASSLLGLFYGYTF. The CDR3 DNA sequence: TGTGCCAGCAGCTTGTTGGGCCTCTTTTATGGCTACACCTTC.

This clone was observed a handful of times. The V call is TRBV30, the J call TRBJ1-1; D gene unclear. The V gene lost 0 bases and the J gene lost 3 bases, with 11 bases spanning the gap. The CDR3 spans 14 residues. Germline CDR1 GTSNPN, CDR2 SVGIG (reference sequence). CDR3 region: CAWSVGQTHTEAFF. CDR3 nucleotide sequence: TGTGCCTGGAGTGTAGGCCAGACACACACTGAAGCTTTCTTT. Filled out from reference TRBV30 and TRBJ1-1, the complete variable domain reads SQTIHQWPATLVQPVGSPLSLECTVEGTSNPNLYWYRQAAGRGLQLLFYSVGIGQISSEVPQNLSASRPQDRQFILSSKKLLLSDSGFYLCAWSVGQTHTEAFFGQGTRLTVV.